The entry that follows covers one T cell receptor (beta chain) sequence. Germline V gives CDR1 SGHTA, CDR2 FQGNSA. The CDR3 sequence is 14 residues long. The J segment lost 5 bases and the V segment lost 7 bases, leaving 9 bases of the junction unmatched. A single record per CDR3 protein comes from TCRdb applying MiXCR to the reads. The sample has approximately 90,000 distinct CDR3 sequences, 30% to 35% seen once; the top ten hold roughly 2.4%. These data originate in a study of type 1 regulatory T cells. The chain joins TRBV7-2 to TRBJ2-5, with 8 bases fitting TRBD1. The sequence was obtained from a human donor in good health. Specimen: CD4+ T cells, either the whole sample or a sorted fraction (not recorded which). The CDR3 reads CASTYAGGWETQYF. CDR3 DNA sequence: TGTGCCAGCACCTACGCAGGGGGCTGGGAGACCCAGTACTTC.